Below, 12 T cell receptor beta chains from the same sample are listed, as sequenced in a study of blood T cell repertoires in COVID-19 (dated by TCRdb to the early 2020s). The library was obtained by the immunoSEQ multiplex PCR assay. Here the immuneACCESS table is served through TCRdb, limited to in-frame sequences with V and J called. Missing clones are a known gap in these copies; in checked studies unresolved V genes cover under half, and the rest lacks a known reason. The sample contains approximately 490,000 clones, roughly nine tenths of them found a single time. The top ten constitute approximately 8.3% of the sample. The sample consisted of PBMCs or T cells enriched from blood (not recorded which). Every receptor here comes from a woman aged 55-70 years who had recovered from COVID-19.

The V and J genes are TRBV6-4 and TRBJ1-6, with 7 nucleotides matching TRBD1. The germline gives CDR1 MRHNA, CDR2 SNTAGT. V lost 6 bases, J lost 9 bases, and 11 bases stayed unmatched. This CDR3 is 15 amino acids long. Here the CDR3 DNA reads TGTGCCAGCAGAAAGATAGGGGGCTTTGGTTCACCCCTCCACTTT. It yields the protein CASRKIGGFGSPLHF.

The rearrangement joins TRBV3-1 (or the pseudogene TRBV3-2) to TRBJ1-5; D is unresolved. The CDR3 is 13 amino acids. Germline CDR1 reads LGHDT; CDR2 reads YNNKEL (reference sequence). V dropped 4 bases and J dropped 7 bases, with 11 bases sitting between them. The CDR3 region is CASSPYGGQPQHF. The CDR3 nucleotides read TGTGCCAGCAGCCCGTATGGCGGCCAGCCCCAGCATTTT.

Note on this clone: Distinct nucleotide sequences in the sample also encode this CDR3. The V gene is TRBV3-1 (or the pseudogene TRBV3-2), the J gene TRBJ1-5; D gene ambiguous. The V gene's germline CDR1 is LGHDT and CDR2 YNNKEL (reference sequence). The V gene lost 1 base and the J gene lost 6 bases, with 7 bases spanning the gap. This CDR3 region has 13 residues. CDR3 loop: CASSQGGSQPQHF. In DNA, the CDR3 is TGTGCCAGCAGCCAAGGAGGATCTCAGCCCCAGCATTTT.

V usage is TRBV28 and J usage is TRBJ1-1, with a possible D match to TRBD1 (5 bases). This CDR3 contains 18 residues. V was pared by 6 bases and J by 0 bases, with 23 bases between. From germline, CDR1 is MDHEN and CDR2 SYDVKM. The DNA for the CDR3 is TGTGCCAGCAGCTCAAGGACCTGGGGGGTCCTCATGAACACTGAAGCTTTCTTT. Translating it yields CASSSRTWGVLMNTEAFF.

The V and J genes are TRBV7-2 and TRBJ2-1; 10 nucleotides match TRBD2. V dropped 5 bases and J dropped 2; count of bases not matched to a gene: 3. The germline CDR1 and CDR2 sequences are SGHTA and FQGNSA. The CDR3 sequence is 15 residues long. The CDR3 DNA sequence: TGTGCCAGCAGCCGCACTAGCGGGGCCTACAATGAGCAGTTCTTC. Its protein is CASSRTSGAYNEQFF.

CDR3 bases: TGTGCCAGCTCACCGCGGCAGGAGGCAGATACGCAGTATTTT. Protein sequence: CASSPRQEADTQYF. The chain is built from TRBV18 and TRBJ2-3; D is perhaps TRBD2 (5 bases). Germline CDR1 KGHSH, CDR2 LQKENI. The CDR3 totals 14 residues. Trimming left V 3 bases short and J 4 bases short, with 11 bases between.

V and J are TRBV24-1 and TRBJ2-6, with TRBD1 identical over 9 bases. V dropped 3 bases and J dropped 0; count of bases not matched to a gene: 5. Germline V gene data show CDR1 as KGHDR and CDR2 as SFDVKD. The CDR3 spans 18 residues. CDR3 sequence (DNA): TGTGCCACCAGTGATCGGACAGGGGAGAGCTCTGGGGCCAACGTCCTGACTTTC. Its protein is CATSDRTGESSGANVLTF.

The chain employs TRBV23-1 and TRBJ2-5, with 9 bases lining up with TRBD1. TRBV23-1 is an open reading frame whose function is uncertain. The CDR3 runs 20 residues. Trimming took 3 bases from V and 2 from J; bases not matched to a gene: 19. CDR3 amino acids: CASSHQPRTGVVGGQETQYF. CDR3 coding DNA: TGCGCCAGCAGTCACCAGCCTCGGACAGGGGTTGTAGGTGGACAAGAGACCCAGTACTTC.

V gene TRBV15 combines with J gene TRBJ2-2; weak D call: TRBD2 (6 bases). The ends were cut back, 8 bases at V and 6 bases at J, with 13 bases in the middle. Germline loops: CDR1 LNHNV, CDR2 YYDKDF (reference sequence). The CDR3 totals 13 residues. CDR3 protein: CATSAEGPGELFF. The CDR3 coding sequence is TGTGCCACCTCAGCGGAGGGCCCCGGGGAGCTGTTTTTT.

The V and J genes are TRBV7-6 and TRBJ1-3; 8 bases agree with TRBD1. Germline CDR1 reads SGHVS; CDR2 reads FNYEAQ. Germline trimming cut 5 bases from V and 0 bases from J; bases unmatched to any gene: 6. The CDR3 totals 16 residues. The CDR3 bases are TGTGCCAGCAGCCCGGGGACAGGATTCTCTGGAAACACCATATATTTT. This sequence encodes CASSPGTGFSGNTIYF.

The chain recombines TRBV6-4 with TRBJ2-3; possible D gene TRBD1, 5 bases. CDR3 length: 13 residues. V lost 5 bases to trimming and J lost 0 bases, with 6 bases between them. Germline V gene sequence: CDR1 MRHNA, CDR2 SNTAGT. The CDR3 loop is CASSTGSTDTQYF. CDR3 sequence (DNA): TGTGCCAGCAGTACAGGTAGCACAGATACGCAGTATTTT.

The rearrangement joins TRBV9 to TRBJ1-6; 10 nucleotides agree with TRBD1. The trim removed 3 bases at V and 7 bases at J, leaving 4 bases unmatched. Germline CDR1 SGDLS, CDR2 YYNGEE. The CDR3 extends over 15 amino acids. The CDR3 region is CASSEGTGANSPLHF. Here the CDR3 DNA reads TGTGCCAGCAGCGAGGGGACAGGGGCGAATTCACCCCTCCACTTT.